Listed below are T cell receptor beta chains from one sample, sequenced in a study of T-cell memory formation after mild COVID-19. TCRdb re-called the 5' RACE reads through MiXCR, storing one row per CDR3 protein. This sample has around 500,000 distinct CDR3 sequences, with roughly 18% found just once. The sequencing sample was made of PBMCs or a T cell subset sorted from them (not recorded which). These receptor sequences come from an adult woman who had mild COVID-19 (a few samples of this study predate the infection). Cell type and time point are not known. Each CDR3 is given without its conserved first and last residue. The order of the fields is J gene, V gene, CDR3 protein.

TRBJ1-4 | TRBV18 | ASSPRDRGVSSEKLF
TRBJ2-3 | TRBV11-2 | ASSLFQGLAADTDTQY
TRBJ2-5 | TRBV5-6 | ASSGNRETQY
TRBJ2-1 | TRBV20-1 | SASHYDGPSNEQF
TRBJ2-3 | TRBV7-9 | ASSLRRIASTDTQY
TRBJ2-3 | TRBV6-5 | ASSLQGPKDTQY
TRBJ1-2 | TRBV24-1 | ATSRQGFGYT
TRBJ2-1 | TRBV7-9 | ASRLSGAVYNEQF
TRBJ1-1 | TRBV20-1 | SATRGVMNTEAF
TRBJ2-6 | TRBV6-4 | ASSDSGRQHSGANVLT
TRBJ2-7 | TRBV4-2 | ASSGRQGPYEQY
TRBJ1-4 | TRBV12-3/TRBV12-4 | ASSPGDRDVGKLF
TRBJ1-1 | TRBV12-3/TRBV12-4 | ASSFQLDGTEAF
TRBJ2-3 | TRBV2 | ASSDPPDTQY
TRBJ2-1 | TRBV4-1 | ASSQVLGQAHNEQF
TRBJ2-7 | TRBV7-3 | ASSPGLAGQGEQY
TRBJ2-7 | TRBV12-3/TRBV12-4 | ASSSGTATSEQY
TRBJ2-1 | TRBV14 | ASSQVRGRDEQF
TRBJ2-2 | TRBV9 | ASSLHVDRDTGELF
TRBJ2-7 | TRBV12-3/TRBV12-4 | ASSLPGTGTYEQY
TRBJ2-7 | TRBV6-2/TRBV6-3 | ASSYFLAGTFGWKY
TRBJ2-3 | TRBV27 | ASSTTLRKSGTSGRPSTDTQY
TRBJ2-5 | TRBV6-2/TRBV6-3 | ASSYGGSGETQY
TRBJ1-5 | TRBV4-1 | ASSSLPGQGYSNQPQH
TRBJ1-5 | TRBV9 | ASSVAGAQPQH
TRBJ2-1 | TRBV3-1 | ASREGEAGLNNEQF
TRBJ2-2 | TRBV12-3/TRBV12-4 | ASIGDRNTGELF
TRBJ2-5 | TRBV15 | ATLLAGTGEGTQY
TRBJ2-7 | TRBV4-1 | ASSAQGEGAYEQY
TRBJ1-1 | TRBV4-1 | ASSQVTRDSPNTEAF
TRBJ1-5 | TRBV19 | ASRTGAGNQPQH